Below are 3 T cell receptor beta chains sequenced from a single sample in a study of CXCR3-negative and CXCR3-positive naive CD8 T cells. Whole-study findings and limits: A higher hydrophobicity marked the TRB CDR3s of CXCR3-positive naive cells versus CXCR3-negative naive cells.

Through 5' RACE with UMI labels, the TRB cDNA libraries were prepared. One entry per CDR3 protein, without DNA, is what TCRdb gives after re-calling the 5' RACE reads. The repertoire table contains several thousand distinct CDR3 sequences. For these receptors, no antigen is known. Material: naive CXCR3+ CD8+ T cells from blood. As for subset: CD45RO-CCR7+CD27+CD95- naive CD8+ T cells expressing CXCR3 (TNR3+). These receptors came from a human donor in good health. Some clones in this sample may be carry-over from other donors' samples.

This clonotype is labeled medium-sized based on frequency. The V gene is TRBV29-1, the J gene TRBJ2-7; the TCRdb D gene call, TRBD1, has no DNA to confirm it. This CDR3 contains 13 residues. Germline CDR1 reads SQVTM; CDR2 reads ANQGSEA. The CDR3 protein is CSVLSDRGYEQYF.

This clonotype shows up as medium-sized by frequency. The V gene is TRBV15, the J gene TRBJ2-1; TCRdb's D call of TRBD2 is untestable without DNA. This CDR3 has 13 amino acids. CDR1 LNHNV and CDR2 YYDKDF come from the germline V gene (reference sequence). This CDR3 is CATSTGLNNEQFF.

This sequence joins TRBV5-1 and TRBJ2-1; without DNA, the TCRdb call of TRBD1 cannot be checked. The CDR3 is 15 amino acids. Germline V lookup: CDR1 SGHRS, CDR2 YFSETQ. CDR3 loop: CASSGRDRGENEQFF.